This T cell receptor (beta chain) was observed in a study of a mutant IDH1 vaccine in newly diagnosed glioma. Looking at the study overall: In weeks 1, 3, 5, 7, 11, 15, 19 and 23, patients were vaccinated. Study-level points and caveats: There seemed to be no relation between pseudoprogression and changes in top peripheral T cell clonotypes.

Sequencing was performed with immunoSEQ multiplex PCR; in TCRdb, only in-frame clones are kept and a portion is missing. The sample lists tens of thousands of clones, 65% to 85% occurring once. Germline lookup yields CDR1 MNHEY and CDR2 SMNVEV (reference sequence). Trimming removed 5 bases from V and 4 bases from J, with 14 bases in between. This CDR3 contains 15 residues. About this clone: Its antigen is as yet unknown.

Noted time point: week 11, during vaccination. The content of each vaccine dose was 300 ug of mutant IDH1 20-mer peptide, and topical imiquimod accompanied it. The sequenced sample was PBMCs, obtained from a glioma patient whose treatment included an IDH1 peptide vaccine. The chain is built from TRBV27 and TRBJ2-2; D is possibly TRBD2 (5 bases). The sequence came from a woman in her forties or fifties with glioma. CDR3: CASSKPPGSTGELFF. The CDR3 nucleotides are TGTGCCAGCAGTAAGCCACCGGGGTCCACCGGGGAGCTGTTTTTT.